This T cell receptor (beta chain) was sequenced for a study of shared clonotypes between healthy human individuals. Broader study findings: It was anticipated that sequencing depth would influence how many clonotypes donors shared.

With regard to this clone: Its cognate antigen is unknown.

Assay: immunoSEQ multiplex PCR; the TCRdb copy retains only in-frame clones and omits some. The data contain some 1,600,000 clones, approximately 98% of them singletons. The CDR3 spans 14 residues. Trimming took 11 bases from V and 1 from J, leaving 18 bases between them. Germline-derived CDR1 and CDR2 are ENHRY and SYGVKD. The receptor was isolated from a young man in good health. Specimen: naive CD4+ T cells sorted from blood. Subset specified: CD45RA+ positively selected. V usage is TRBV10-3 and J usage is TRBJ2-7; possible D gene TRBD1, 6 bases. The CDR3 protein is CASMTTTGSYEQYF. CDR3 bases: TGTGCCTCCATGACCACTACAGGGTCCTACGAGCAGTACTTC.